These 7 T cell receptor beta chains were all obtained from the same sample, sequenced in a study of CD8 T cells in Susac syndrome. RNA, at about 0.45 to 1 ug, was reverse transcribed with random hexamers. TCRdb reprocessed the immunoSEQ multiplex PCR reads via MiXCR and lists one record per CDR3 protein. This sample has roughly 100,000 distinct CDR3 sequences, with about 95% found just once. The sequenced sample was CD8+ T cells from PBMCs. The receptors shown here come from a human donor with Susac syndrome.

The chain carries TRBV29-1 and TRBJ1-2; 10 bases match TRBD1. Germline values: CDR1 SQVTM, CDR2 ANQGSEA. With 6 bases clipped from V and 8 bases from J, the junction kept 3 bases outside the gene matches. The CDR3 extends over 11 amino acids. CDR3: CSVGQGSGYTF. The CDR3 coding sequence is TGCAGCGTGGGACAGGGGAGCGGCTACACCTTC. The full variable domain, in which reference TRBV29-1 and TRBJ1-2 provide the parts outside the CDR3, is SAVISQKPSRDICQRGTSLTIQCQVDSQVTMMFWYRQQPGQSLTLIATANQGSEATYESGFVIDKFPISRPNLTFSTLTVSNMSPEDSSIYLCSVGQGSGYTFGSGTRLTVV.

The gene calls are TRBV30 and TRBJ1-3, with TRBD1 matching over 8 bases. Germline-derived CDR1 and CDR2 are GTSNPN and SVGIG (reference sequence). The V and J ends lost 5 bases and 1 base, in that order; junction bases with no gene match: 1. The CDR3 is 13 residues long. The CDR3 protein is CAWGQGSGNTIYF. The CDR3 region has the DNA TGTGCCTGGGGACAGGGTTCTGGAAACACCATATATTTT.

Only one count was recorded for this clonotype. The chain couples TRBV15 to TRBJ2-1; 8 nucleotides agree with TRBD1. The CDR3 loop spans 12 amino acids. Germline V gene sequence: CDR1 LNHNV, CDR2 YYDKDF (reference sequence). The trim removed 8 bases at V and 6 bases at J, leaving 3 bases unmatched. Written as DNA, the CDR3 is TGTGCCACCGGGGACAGGAGCAATGAGCAGTTCTTC. Its translation is CATGDRSNEQFF.

CDR3 protein: CAWKDGISGNTIYF. The CDR3 DNA reads TGTGCCTGGAAGGATGGGATCTCTGGAAACACCATATATTTT. This chain links TRBV30 with TRBJ1-3, with D unclear. The CDR3 loop spans 14 amino acids. V lost 4 bases and J 0 bases, leaving 10 bases between the germline ends. The germline V gene has CDR1 GTSNPN and CDR2 SVGIG (reference sequence).

This CDR3 reads CASRSLSGANVLTF. The DNA of the CDR3 is TGCGCCTCTCGTAGCCTCTCTGGGGCCAACGTCCTGACTTTC. V and J are TRBV5-1 and TRBJ2-6; D not certain. CDR1 SGHRS and CDR2 YFSETQ come from the germline V gene. V shed 10 bases and J shed 0 bases, with 11 bases lying between them. The CDR3 loop spans 14 amino acids. The full variable domain, with the rest looked up from reference TRBV5-1 and TRBJ2-6, is KAGVTQTPRYLIKTRGQQVTLSCSPISGHRSVSWYQQTPGQGLQFLFEYFSETQRNKGNFPGRFSGRQFSNSRSEMNVSTLELGDSALYLCASRSLSGANVLTFGAGSRLTVL.

The genes are TRBV27 and TRBJ1-1, with 10 positions matching TRBD1. V trimming: 2 bases; J trimming: 4 bases; junction bases outside the gene matches: 4. The CDR3 covers 15 residues. CDR1 and CDR2 from the germline V gene are MNHEY and SMNVEV (reference sequence). CDR3 in amino acids: CASSLRGTGVTEAFF. The CDR3 DNA reads TGTGCCAGCAGTTTAAGGGGGACAGGGGTCACTGAAGCTTTCTTT.

V is TRBV30 and J is TRBJ2-2; 7 bases align to TRBD1. The CDR3 runs 17 residues. CDR1 and CDR2 from the germline V gene are GTSNPN and SVGIG (reference sequence). The trim removed 4 bases at V and 4 bases at J, leaving 15 bases unmatched. This CDR3 is CAWISRDSPTPTGELFF. The CDR3 nucleotides are TGTGCCTGGATCTCAAGGGACAGCCCAACCCCCACCGGGGAGCTGTTTTTT. The full variable domain, rest sourced from reference TRBV30 and TRBJ2-2, is SQTIHQWPATLVQPVGSPLSLECTVEGTSNPNLYWYRQAAGRGLQLLFYSVGIGQISSEVPQNLSASRPQDRQFILSSKKLLLSDSGFYLCAWISRDSPTPTGELFFGEGSRLTVL.